This T cell receptor (beta chain) was sequenced for a study of OX40 agonist ivuxolimab in advanced cancers. Sequencing was performed with immunoSEQ multiplex PCR; in TCRdb, only in-frame clones are kept and a portion is missing. The repertoire holds 25,000 to 40,000 clones, with around 84% as singletons. Study-level points and caveats: Some of the lowest clonal expansion was seen in partial responders at 0.1-3.0 mg/kg.

A remark on this clone: What it binds is not known.

The sequence was obtained from an adult with an advanced solid tumor such as melanoma, head and neck, liver or kidney cancer. The source was CD4+ or CD8+ T cells sorted from blood, collected in a trial of the OX40 agonist ivuxolimab.

This CDR3 reads CASRPLNRGDTGELFF. DNA for the CDR3: TGCGCCAGCAGACCCCTTAACCGGGGGGACACCGGGGAGCTGTTTTTT. This rearrangement joins TRBV5-1 to TRBJ2-2, with 7 bases that match TRBD2. Trimming cost V 5 bases and J 3 bases; bases outside gene matches: 10. The germline CDR1 and CDR2 sequences are SGHRS and YFSETQ. CDR3 length: 16 amino acids.